These 2 T cell receptor beta chains came from one sample sequenced in a study of T-cell reconstitution after alpha-beta-depleted transplantation in children. Preparation of the TCRbeta library involved a method that used unique molecular identifiers. MiXCR was run by TCRdb on the PCR reads, yielding one entry per CDR3 protein. This table has roughly 120,000 distinct CDR3 sequences, more than 20% appearing once. The sample was PBMCs, mostly from graft donor cells, taken 180 days after TCRalphabeta/CD19-depleted stem cell transplant. These receptors were taken from a male patient aged 2-15 years who had a stem cell transplant for chronic granulomatous disease, so the T cells may come from the graft donor.

The genes are TRBV12-3 or TRBV12-4 and TRBJ1-3; D possibly corresponds to TRBD1 (5 bases). The CDR3 loop spans 20 amino acids. Trimming left V 3 bases short and J 2 bases short, with 26 bases between. CDR3: CASSFLIRATVGRPGNTIYF. The CDR3 region has the DNA TGTGCCAGCAGTTTCCTCATTCGAGCGACAGTAGGGCGCCCTGGAAACACCATATATTTT.

The V call is TRBV20-1, the J call TRBJ2-1; D not resolved. CDR1 DFQATT and CDR2 SNEGSKA come from the germline V gene (reference sequence). CDR3 length equals 16 residues. The V end lost 4 bases, the J end lost 5 bases, and 21 bases lay between the germline ends. CDR3 loop: CSAKRGSSGPNNEQFF. The CDR3 nucleotides are TGCAGTGCTAAGAGAGGTTCTTCCGGCCCAAACAATGAGCAGTTCTTC.